There are many counts of the clone carrying this T cell receptor beta chain. Its antigen is still unknown. The record originates from a study of early T cells in non-severe SARS-CoV-2 infection. At the level of the study: Chains were not paired, and sequencing was done on bulk RNA from unsorted whole blood.

As part of library construction, unique molecular identifiers were attached to individual cDNA molecules. One entry per CDR3 protein, called by TCRdb with MiXCR from the 5' RACE reads. The sample gives about 81,000 distinct CDR3 sequences, 5% to 6.5% of which show up once; about 7.8% is in the top ten. General study findings and limits: The matching step, a VDJdb search, favored anti-spike CD8 responses and missed private and CD4 specificities.

The V gene end was trimmed by 0 bases and the J gene end by 4 bases; junction bases not matched to a gene: 2. In germline, CDR1 is MNHEY, CDR2 SVGEGT. This CDR3 is built from 16 residues. The clonotype comes from an adult who was a healthcare worker with PCR-confirmed SARS-CoV-2 infection or an uninfected control (not recorded which). Sequenced: whole blood. J is TRBJ1-6 and V is TRBV6-2 or TRBV6-3; TRBD1 agrees at 8 bases. CDR3 in amino acids: CASSYSGTGYNSPLHF. The CDR3 coding sequence is TGTGCCAGCAGTTACTCCGGGACAGGATATAATTCACCCCTCCACTTT.